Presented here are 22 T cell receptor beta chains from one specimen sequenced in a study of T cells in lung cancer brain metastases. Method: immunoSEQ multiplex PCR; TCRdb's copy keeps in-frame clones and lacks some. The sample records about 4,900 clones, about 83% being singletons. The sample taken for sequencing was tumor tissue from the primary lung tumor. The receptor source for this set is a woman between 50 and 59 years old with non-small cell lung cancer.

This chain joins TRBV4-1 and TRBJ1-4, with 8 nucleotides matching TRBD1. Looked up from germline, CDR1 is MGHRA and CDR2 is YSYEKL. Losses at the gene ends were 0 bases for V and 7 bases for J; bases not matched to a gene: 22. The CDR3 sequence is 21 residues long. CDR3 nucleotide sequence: TGCGCCAGCAGCCAAGACCCGACCAGACAGGGGATTAGGTCCAAGTCTGAAAAACTGTTTTTT. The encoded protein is CASSQDPTRQGIRSKSEKLFF.

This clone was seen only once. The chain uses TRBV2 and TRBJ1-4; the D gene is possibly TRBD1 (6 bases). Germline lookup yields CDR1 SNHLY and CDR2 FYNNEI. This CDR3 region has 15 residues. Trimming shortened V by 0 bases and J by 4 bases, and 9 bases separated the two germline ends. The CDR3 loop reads CASSEAQGFNEKLFF. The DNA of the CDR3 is TGTGCCAGCAGTGAAGCTCAGGGGTTTAATGAAAAACTGTTTTTT.

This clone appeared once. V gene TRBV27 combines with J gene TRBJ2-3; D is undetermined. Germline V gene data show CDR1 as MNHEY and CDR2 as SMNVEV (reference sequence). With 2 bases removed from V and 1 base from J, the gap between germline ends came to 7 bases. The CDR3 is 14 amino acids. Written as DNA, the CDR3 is TGTGCCAGCAGTTTAAGTCCACGCACAGATACGCAGTATTTT. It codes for CASSLSPRTDTQYF.

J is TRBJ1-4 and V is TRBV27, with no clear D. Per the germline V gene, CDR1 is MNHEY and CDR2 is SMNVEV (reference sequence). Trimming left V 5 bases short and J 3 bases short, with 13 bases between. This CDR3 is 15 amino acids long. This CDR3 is CASSPSPVSNEKLFF. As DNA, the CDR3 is TGTGCCAGCAGTCCCTCGCCGGTTTCTAATGAAAAACTGTTTTTT.

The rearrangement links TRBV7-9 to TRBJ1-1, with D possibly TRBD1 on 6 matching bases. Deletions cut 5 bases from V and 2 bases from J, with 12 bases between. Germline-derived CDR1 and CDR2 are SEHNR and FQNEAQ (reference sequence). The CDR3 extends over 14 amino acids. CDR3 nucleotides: TGTGCCAGCAGCCTCGGACAGATTAACACTGAAGCTTTCTTT. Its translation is CASSLGQINTEAFF.

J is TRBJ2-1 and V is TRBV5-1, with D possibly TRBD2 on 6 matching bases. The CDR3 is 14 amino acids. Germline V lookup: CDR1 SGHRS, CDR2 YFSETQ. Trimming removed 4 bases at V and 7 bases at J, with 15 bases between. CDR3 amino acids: CASSLGGAGNEQFF. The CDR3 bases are TGCGCCAGCAGCCTGGGCGGGGCGGGAAATGAGCAGTTCTTC.

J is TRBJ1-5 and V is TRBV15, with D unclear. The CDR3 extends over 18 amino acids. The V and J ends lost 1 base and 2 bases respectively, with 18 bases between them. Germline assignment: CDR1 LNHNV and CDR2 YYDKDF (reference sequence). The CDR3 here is CATSRAFRGPTGNQPQHF. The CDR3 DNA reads TGTGCCACCAGCAGAGCCTTCCGGGGTCCCACGGGCAATCAGCCCCAGCATTTT. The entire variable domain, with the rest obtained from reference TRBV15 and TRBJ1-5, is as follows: DAMVIQNPRYQVTQFGKPVTLSCSQTLNHNVMYWYQQKSSQAPKLLFHYYDKDFNNEADTPDNFQSRRPNTSFCFLDIRSPGLGDTAMYLCATSRAFRGPTGNQPQHFGDGTRLSIL.

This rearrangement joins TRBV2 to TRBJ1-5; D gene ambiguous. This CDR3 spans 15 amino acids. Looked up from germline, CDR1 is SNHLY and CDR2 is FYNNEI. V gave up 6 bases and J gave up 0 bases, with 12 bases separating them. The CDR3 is CASSPLSYSNQPQHF. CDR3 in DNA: TGTGCCAGCAGCCCCCTCTCTTATAGCAATCAGCCCCAGCATTTT.

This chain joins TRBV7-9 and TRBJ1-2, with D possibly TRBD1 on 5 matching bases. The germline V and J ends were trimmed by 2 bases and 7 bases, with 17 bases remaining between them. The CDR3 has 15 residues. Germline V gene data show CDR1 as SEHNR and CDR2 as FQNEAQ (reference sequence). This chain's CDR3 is CASSLIKAGNGGYTF. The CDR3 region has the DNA TGTGCCAGCAGCTTAATCAAAGCAGGGAACGGTGGCTACACCTTC. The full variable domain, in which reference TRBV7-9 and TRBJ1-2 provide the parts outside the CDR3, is DTGVSQNPRHKITKRGQNVTFRCDPISEHNRLYWYRQTLGQGPEFLTYFQNEAQLEKSRLLSDRFSAERPKGSFSTLEIQRTEQGDSAMYLCASSLIKAGNGGYTFGSGTRLTVV.

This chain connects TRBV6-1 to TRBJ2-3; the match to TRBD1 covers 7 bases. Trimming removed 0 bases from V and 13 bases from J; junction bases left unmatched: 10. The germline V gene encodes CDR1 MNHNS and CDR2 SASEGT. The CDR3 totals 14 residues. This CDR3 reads CASSEAPKGGMEYF. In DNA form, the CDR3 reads TGTGCCAGCAGTGAAGCGCCTAAAGGGGGCATGGAGTATTTT.

CDR3 DNA sequence: TGTGCCAGCAGCTTGGGCTTGGACAGCTCTAACTATGGCTACACCTTC. This codes for CASSLGLDSSNYGYTF. The gene calls are TRBV5-6 and TRBJ1-2; D possibly corresponds to TRBD1 (6 bases). The CDR3 contains 16 residues. V lost 0 bases and J 0 bases, leaving 12 bases between the germline ends. Germline CDR1 reads SGHDT; CDR2 reads YYEEEE.

The CDR3 reads CASSGSGYSNQPQHF. CDR3 DNA: TGTGCCAGCAGTGGAAGTGGTTATAGCAATCAGCCCCAGCATTTT. The genes are TRBV6-1 and TRBJ1-5, with unresolved D. The CDR3 consists of 15 residues. V was clipped by 4 bases and J by 0 bases, with 10 bases between them. Germline V gene lookup returns CDR1 MNHNS and CDR2 SASEGT.

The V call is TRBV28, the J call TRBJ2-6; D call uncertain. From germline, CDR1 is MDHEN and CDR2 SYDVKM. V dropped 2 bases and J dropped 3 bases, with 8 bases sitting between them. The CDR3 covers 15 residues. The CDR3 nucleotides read TGTGCCAGCAGTTTAGGCGGTATTGGGGCCAACGTCCTGACTTTC. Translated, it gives CASSLGGIGANVLTF.

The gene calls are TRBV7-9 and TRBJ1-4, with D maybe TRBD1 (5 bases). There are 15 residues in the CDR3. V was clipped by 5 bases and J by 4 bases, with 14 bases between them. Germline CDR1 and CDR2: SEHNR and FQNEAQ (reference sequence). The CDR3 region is CASSLSRDYNEKLFF. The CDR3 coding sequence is TGTGCCAGCAGCCTCAGCAGGGACTATAATGAAAAACTGTTTTTT.

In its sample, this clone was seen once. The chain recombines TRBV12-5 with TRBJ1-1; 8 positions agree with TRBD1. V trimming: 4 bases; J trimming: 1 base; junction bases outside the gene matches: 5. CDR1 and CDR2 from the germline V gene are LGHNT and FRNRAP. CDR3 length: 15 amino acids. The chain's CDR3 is CASGSSDRGNTEAFF. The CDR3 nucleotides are TGTGCTAGTGGTTCATCCGACAGGGGGAACACTGAAGCTTTCTTT.

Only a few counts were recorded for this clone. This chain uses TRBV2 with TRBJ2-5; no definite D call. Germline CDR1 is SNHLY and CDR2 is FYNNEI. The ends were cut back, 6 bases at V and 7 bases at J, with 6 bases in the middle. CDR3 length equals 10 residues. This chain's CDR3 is CASRAGTQYF. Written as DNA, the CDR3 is TGTGCCAGCAGAGCTGGGACCCAGTACTTC.

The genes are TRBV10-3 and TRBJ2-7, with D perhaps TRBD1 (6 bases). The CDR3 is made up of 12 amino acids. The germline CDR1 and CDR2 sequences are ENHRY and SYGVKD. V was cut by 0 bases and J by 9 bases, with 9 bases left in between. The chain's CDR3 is CAISESQGWQYF. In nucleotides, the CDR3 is TGTGCCATCAGTGAGTCCCAGGGGTGGCAGTACTTC.

In nucleotides, the CDR3 is TGTGCCAGCAGCCTAGGGTTTAGCGCTGACAATGAGCAGTTCTTC. Residues: CASSLGFSADNEQFF. The chain employs TRBV7-8 and TRBJ2-1; maybe TRBD2 (5 bases). The germline V gene encodes CDR1 SGHVS and CDR2 FQNEAQ. Between the trimmed V and J ends, which lost 5 bases and 5 bases, there was a span of 16 bases. The CDR3 has 15 amino acids.

The chain's CDR3 is CATSRAWSAGQETQYF. CDR3 DNA sequence: TGTGCCACCAGCAGAGCTTGGTCAGCGGGCCAAGAGACCCAGTACTTC. The chain is built from TRBV15 and TRBJ2-5, with D possibly TRBD2 on 6 matching bases. This CDR3 has 16 residues. V gave up 1 base and J gave up 1 base, with 13 bases separating them. CDR1 is LNHNV, CDR2 YYDKDF, per germline (reference sequence).

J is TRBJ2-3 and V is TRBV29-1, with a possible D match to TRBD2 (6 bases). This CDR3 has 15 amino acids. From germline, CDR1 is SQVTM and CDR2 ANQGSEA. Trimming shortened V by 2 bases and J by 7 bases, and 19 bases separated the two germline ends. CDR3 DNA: TGCAGCGTTGAACCCGGGGGTATGGGAGTAAATACGCAGTATTTT. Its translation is CSVEPGGMGVNTQYF.

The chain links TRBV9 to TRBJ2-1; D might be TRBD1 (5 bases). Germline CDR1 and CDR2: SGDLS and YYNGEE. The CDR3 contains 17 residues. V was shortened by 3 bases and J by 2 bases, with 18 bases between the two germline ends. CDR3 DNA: TGTGCCAGCAGCGGCCCGCCCTTGGGGCTAACCTACAATGAGCAGTTCTTC. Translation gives CASSGPPLGLTYNEQFF.

Written as DNA, the CDR3 is TGCGCCAGCAGCGCCCAGGGGGGCTCTTTCGAGACCCAGTACTTC. Translating gives CASSAQGGSFETQYF. V is TRBV5-1 and J is TRBJ2-5; possible D gene TRBD1, 7 bases. The germline gives CDR1 SGHRS, CDR2 YFSETQ. Deletions cut 4 bases from V and 5 bases from J, with 18 bases between. The CDR3 has 15 residues.